The 8 T cell receptor beta chains listed next were all sequenced from one sample in a study of blood T cell repertoires in COVID-19. TCRdb's copy holds only in-frame clones and misses some; the assay was immunoSEQ multiplex PCR. The profile shows tens of thousands of clones, more than 75% of them singletons. The sequenced material came from peripheral blood. These receptors all come from a human donor in a cohort sampled during active COVID-19.

In its sample, this clone was seen a few times. J is TRBJ2-2 and V is TRBV19, with a possible D match to TRBD1 (5 bases). Germline CDR1 reads LNHDA; CDR2 reads SQIVND (reference sequence). The CDR3 contains 15 residues. The germline V and J ends were trimmed by 5 bases and 4 bases, with 14 bases remaining between them. CDR3 in amino acids: CASSVLQDRTGELFF. The CDR3 DNA reads as TGTGCCAGTAGTGTTCTACAGGACCGCACCGGGGAGCTGTTTTTT.

The genes are TRBV5-5 and TRBJ2-1; 14 bases fit TRBD2. V shed 3 bases, J shed 6 bases, and the junction held 5 bases outside the gene matches. CDR1 SGHKS and CDR2 YYEKEE come from the germline V gene (reference sequence). CDR3 size: 16 residues. CDR3: CASSSRLAGGINEQFF. The CDR3 DNA sequence: TGTGCCAGCAGCTCACGACTAGCGGGAGGGATCAATGAGCAGTTCTTC. Using reference TRBV5-5 and TRBJ2-1 for the parts outside the CDR3, the full variable domain is DAGVTQSPTHLIKTRGQQVTLRCSPISGHKSVSWYQQVLGQGPQFIFQYYEKEERGRGNFPDRFSARQFPNYSSELNVNALLLGDSALYLCASSSRLAGGINEQFFGPGTRLTVL.

J is TRBJ1-5 and V is TRBV7-2; 7 nucleotides match TRBD1. The germline V gene encodes CDR1 SGHTA and CDR2 FQGNSA. This CDR3 has 14 residues. Losses at the gene ends were 1 base for V and 5 bases for J; bases not matched to a gene: 2. Written as DNA, the CDR3 is TGTGCCAGCAGCTTAGGTACAGGGGATCAGCCCCAGCATTTT. The encoded protein is CASSLGTGDQPQHF.

This clone was seen more than once but under ten times. The chain has TRBV9 and TRBJ1-2, with TRBD1 matching over 8 bases. CDR1 and CDR2 (germline): SGDLS, YYNGEE. The CDR3 runs 13 residues. Losses at the gene ends were 2 bases for V and 7 bases for J; bases not matched to a gene: 4. The CDR3 region has the DNA TGTGCCAGCAGCGTGGGACAGGCTTTTGGCTACACCTTC. Translation: CASSVGQAFGYTF.

This sequence joins TRBV2 and TRBJ1-3; TRBD1 agrees at 8 bases. CDR1 is SNHLY, CDR2 FYNNEI, per germline. The V segment lost 6 bases and the J segment 0 bases; nucleotides outside the gene matches: 7. CDR3 size: 16 residues. CDR3 loop: CASSHTGQVSGNTIYF. CDR3 coding DNA: TGTGCCAGCAGCCACACGGGACAGGTCTCTGGAAACACCATATATTTT.

The rearrangement joins TRBV7-8 to TRBJ2-3; the match to TRBD2 covers 13 bases. Per the germline V gene, CDR1 is SGHVS and CDR2 is FQNEAQ. The CDR3 is 22 amino acids. J was trimmed by 2 bases and V by 2 bases; bases with no gene match: 19. CDR3 DNA: TGTGCCAGCAGCTTACCGGGACAGACTTCCGGGACTAGCGGGGAGACCACAGATACGCAGTATTTT. Translating it yields CASSLPGQTSGTSGETTDTQYF.

The V and J genes are TRBV9 and TRBJ2-7; 8 bases line up with TRBD2. Germline V gene data show CDR1 as SGDLS and CDR2 as YYNGEE. The CDR3 length is 16 residues. V shed 0 bases and J 2 bases; nucleotides not matched to a gene: 7. CDR3 sequence (DNA): TGTGCCAGCAGCGTAGCTTCAGCGGGGGTAGCCTACGAGCAGTACTTC. It encodes CASSVASAGVAYEQYF.

The V call is TRBV12-3 or TRBV12-4, the J call TRBJ1-2, with D uncertain. This CDR3 comprises 12 residues. V lost 6 bases to trimming and J lost 1 base, with 6 bases between them. CDR3 coding DNA: TGTGCCAGCAGCCCCGGTAACTATGGCTACACCTTC. This sequence encodes CASSPGNYGYTF.